One sample yielded the 26 T cell receptor beta chains listed below, sequenced in a study of T-cell reconstitution after alpha-beta-depleted transplantation in children. Unique molecular identifiers tagged the TCRbeta library. From the PCR reads, TCRdb called clonotypes with MiXCR, one entry per CDR3 protein. The sample includes 400,000 to 500,000 distinct CDR3 sequences, approximately 11% of them seen just once. Sequences were derived from PBMCs from the stem cell graft donor, sampled from the stem cell graft. These receptors all stem from a human donor who donated a stem cell graft to a child with acute myeloid leukemia.

The V call is TRBV7-8, the J call TRBJ2-7; TRBD1 is a possible D gene (7 bases). Germline V gene lookup returns CDR1 SGHVS and CDR2 FQNEAQ. The V gene lost 5 bases and the J gene lost 7 bases, with 21 bases spanning the gap. The CDR3 extends over 15 amino acids. In nucleotides, the CDR3 is TGTGCCAGCAGCGGAGGGACAGACTATCCTCAGGAGCAGTACGTC. Residues: CASSGGTDYPQEQYV.

The chain employs TRBV4-1 and TRBJ1-1, with a weak D call TRBD1 (5 bases). Trimming left V 4 bases short and J 4 bases short, with 16 bases between. The CDR3 totals 15 residues. CDR1 and CDR2 (germline): MGHRA, YSYEKL. The CDR3 loop reads CASSLQQGGTTEAFF. The CDR3 region has the DNA TGCGCCAGCAGCCTCCAACAAGGAGGGACCACTGAAGCTTTCTTT.

This CDR3 is CASSLMGGGEKLFF. As DNA, the CDR3 is TGTGCCAGCAGCTTAATGGGGGGCGGCGAAAAACTGTTTTTT. The chain is built from TRBV7-2 and TRBJ1-4; TRBD1 might be the D (6 bases). Per the germline V gene, CDR1 is SGHTA and CDR2 is FQGNSA. V lost 2 bases and J 8 bases, leaving 12 bases between the germline ends. The CDR3 covers 14 residues. Full variable domain (rest looked up from reference TRBV7-2 and TRBJ1-4): GAGVSQSPSNKVTEKGKDVELRCDPISGHTALYWYRQSLGQGLEFLIYFQGNSAPDKSGLPSDRFSAERTGGSVSTLTIQRTQQEDSAVYLCASSLMGGGEKLFFGSGTQLSVL.

The V call is TRBV4-3, the J call TRBJ2-7, with D possibly TRBD2 on 5 matching bases. The V end was cut by 1 base, the J end by 4 bases, with 20 bases between. CDR1 and CDR2 (germline): LGHNA, YSLEER. The CDR3 is 17 residues long. CDR3 bases: TGCGCCAGCAGCCAAGGTGCTTCTACGGGCGCGGGTTACGAGCAGTACTTC. Its translation: CASSQGASTGAGYEQYF.

This clonotype has only a few counts. The chain is built from TRBV27 and TRBJ2-3; D may be TRBD1 (6 bases). CDR3 length: 14 amino acids. Germline lookup yields CDR1 MNHEY and CDR2 SMNVEV (reference sequence). Trimming removed 11 bases from V and 2 bases from J, with 17 bases in between. CDR3 amino acids: CARVSGQHTDTQYF. The CDR3 nucleotides read TGTGCCCGAGTGAGTGGACAGCACACAGATACGCAGTATTTT.

This chain links TRBV20-1 with TRBJ2-7; the match to TRBD2 covers 12 bases. The J segment lost 5 bases and the V segment lost 2 bases, leaving 7 bases of the junction unmatched. Germline lookup yields CDR1 DFQATT and CDR2 SNEGSKA (reference sequence). CDR3 length: 15 residues. The CDR3: CSARTTSGRINEQYF. The CDR3 nucleotides are TGCAGTGCTAGAACAACTAGCGGGAGGATTAACGAGCAGTACTTC.

The rearrangement joins TRBV7-9 to TRBJ1-2; D is possibly TRBD1 (6 bases). From germline, CDR1 is SEHNR and CDR2 FQNEAQ (reference sequence). The ends were cut back, 5 bases at V and 3 bases at J, with 10 bases in the middle. CDR3 length equals 13 residues. This CDR3 is CASSQGGDYGYTF. The DNA for the CDR3 is TGTGCCAGCAGCCAAGGGGGGGACTATGGCTACACCTTC.

Concerning this clonotype itself: This is likely a read error, given that the CDR3 carries no conserved phenylalanine or tryptophan at its end. This chain connects TRBV7-2 to TRBJ2-1; 13 bases match TRBD2. The CDR3 contains 15 residues. Germline V gene sequence: CDR1 SGHTA, CDR2 FQGNSA. V trimming: 1 base; J trimming: 7 bases; junction bases outside the gene matches: 1. The CDR3 nucleotides read TGTGCCAGCAGCTTAGGACTAGCGGGGGGAAATGAGCAGTTCCTC. Translating it yields CASSLGLAGGNEQFL.

This clonotype was seen a few times. The chain couples TRBV30 to TRBJ1-4; TRBD1 matches at 7 bases. V shed 5 bases, J shed 14 bases, and the junction held 11 bases outside the gene matches. The CDR3 covers 12 residues. Germline V lookup: CDR1 GTSNPN, CDR2 SVGIG (reference sequence). The CDR3 coding sequence is TGTGCCTGGGGGACAGCACCGATGGGGCTGTTTTTT. Amino acid sequence: CAWGTAPMGLFF.

Note on this clonotype: Germline and junction disagree at one end, which may indicate a read error. The chain combines TRBV5-6 with TRBJ2-3, with 7 bases fitting TRBD2. Germline assignment: CDR1 SGHDT and CDR2 YYEEEE. This CDR3 has 13 residues. The CDR3 spells CAISNAGADTQYF. The CDR3 DNA reads TGTGCCATCAGCAACGCGGGGGCAGATACGCAGTATTTT. The full variable domain, rest sourced from reference TRBV5-6 and TRBJ2-3, is DAGVTQSPTHLIKTRGQQVTLRCSPKSGHDTVSWYQQALGQGPQFIFQYYEEEERQRGNFPDRFSGHQFPNYSSELNVNALLLGDSALYLCAISNAGADTQYFGPGTRLTVL.

This clonotype appeared a few times. The V call is TRBV6-2 or TRBV6-3, the J call TRBJ2-7, with TRBD2 matching 7 bases. CDR1 is MNHEY, CDR2 SVGEGT, per germline. J gave up 5 bases and V 6 bases, and 7 bases lay outside the gene matches. The CDR3 consists of 13 residues. DNA for the CDR3: TGTGCCAGCAGGACGCGGGAGCAGGACGAGCAGTACTTC. Its translation: CASRTREQDEQYF.

The genes are TRBV6-1 and TRBJ2-5, with TRBD1 matching over 8 bases. The germline V gene encodes CDR1 MNHNS and CDR2 SASEGT. This CDR3 spans 15 amino acids. With 7 bases clipped from V and 1 base from J, the junction kept 8 bases outside the gene matches. The DNA of the CDR3 is TGTGCCAGCAACCACCTTGACAGGGGCCAAGAGACCCAGTACTTC. The encoded protein is CASNHLDRGQETQYF.

The rearrangement joins TRBV30 to TRBJ1-5, with a tentative D call TRBD1 (5 bases). Germline CDR1 and CDR2: GTSNPN and SVGIG (reference sequence). The ends were cut back, 3 bases at V and 6 bases at J, with 18 bases in the middle. CDR3 length: 15 residues. The chain's CDR3 is CAWSPLTGLGQPQHF. The CDR3 DNA follows: TGTGCCTGGAGCCCTCTAACGGGGCTTGGTCAGCCCCAGCATTTT.

This chain uses TRBV5-5 with TRBJ1-4; TRBD1 matches 7 bases. The V segment lost 0 bases and the J segment 6 bases; nucleotides outside the gene matches: 8. This CDR3 is 16 amino acids long. The germline V gene encodes CDR1 SGHKS and CDR2 YYEKEE (reference sequence). Here the CDR3 DNA reads TGTGCCAGCAGCTTGGGCAGGGGGGCCGGGGATGAAAAACTGTTTTTT. Its translation: CASSLGRGAGDEKLFF.

The chain carries TRBV20-1 and TRBJ1-1; tentatively, D is TRBD1 (5 bases). The CDR3 runs 14 residues. V was clipped by 3 bases and J by 2 bases, with 13 bases between them. The germline gives CDR1 DFQATT, CDR2 SNEGSKA (reference sequence). The CDR3 loop is CSARVGVGNTEAFF. The CDR3, as DNA: TGCAGTGCTAGGGTGGGGGTAGGAAACACTGAAGCTTTCTTT.

There are a few counts of this clonotype. In nucleotides, the CDR3 is TGTGCCAGCAGCTTAAGTCCCTCGTCCGGAGATACGCAGTATTTT. Protein: CASSLSPSSGDTQYF. The chain couples TRBV7-2 to TRBJ2-3; D is ambiguous. Germline CDR1 SGHTA, CDR2 FQGNSA. The CDR3 sequence is 15 residues long. Between the trimmed V and J ends, which lost 2 bases and 5 bases, there was a span of 14 bases. Using reference TRBV7-2 and TRBJ2-3 for the parts outside the CDR3, the full variable domain is GAGVSQSPSNKVTEKGKDVELRCDPISGHTALYWYRQSLGQGLEFLIYFQGNSAPDKSGLPSDRFSAERTGGSVSTLTIQRTQQEDSAVYLCASSLSPSSGDTQYFGPGTRLTVL.

The J gene is TRBJ2-2, the V gene TRBV2; 14 positions match TRBD2. J was trimmed by 0 bases and V by 5 bases; bases with no gene match: 8. In germline, CDR1 is SNHLY, CDR2 FYNNEI. The length of the CDR3 is 19 residues. CDR3 residues: CASSLTGLAGVANTGELFF. In DNA, the CDR3 is TGTGCCAGCAGTCTTACGGGACTAGCGGGAGTGGCGAACACCGGGGAGCTGTTTTTT.

The table lists this clonotype with many counts. The chain is built from TRBV6-1 and TRBJ2-5; 10 bases map to TRBD1. The length of the CDR3 is 13 residues. After removal of 8 bases from V and 6 bases from J, the junction contained 6 bases not matched to a gene. CDR1 MNHNS and CDR2 SASEGT come from the germline V gene. CDR3 DNA sequence: TGTGCCAGCTACACGGGACAGGGGAAGACCCAGTACTTC. Encoded protein: CASYTGQGKTQYF.

The gene calls are TRBV10-3 and TRBJ2-1; D remains ambiguous. Looked up from germline, CDR1 is ENHRY and CDR2 is SYGVKD. V was clipped by 5 bases and J by 3 bases, with 17 bases between them. This CDR3 region has 16 residues. The CDR3 DNA sequence: TGTGCCATCAGTTCTTTTGGGCAGGCCCTCTACAATGAGCAGTTCTTC. Amino acid sequence: CAISSFGQALYNEQFF.

This clonotype was observed a few times. J is TRBJ2-5 and V is TRBV7-2; no clear D gene. Trimming stripped 5 bases from V and 1 base from J, with 8 bases between. Germline loops: CDR1 SGHTA, CDR2 FQGNSA. This CDR3 contains 13 residues. The CDR3 DNA is TGTGCCAGCAGCAGAGGTTCCCAAGAGACCCAGTACTTC. Protein: CASSRGSQETQYF. Filled out from reference TRBV7-2 and TRBJ2-5, the complete variable domain reads GAGVSQSPSNKVTEKGKDVELRCDPISGHTALYWYRQSLGQGLEFLIYFQGNSAPDKSGLPSDRFSAERTGGSVSTLTIQRTQQEDSAVYLCASSRGSQETQYFGPGTRLLVL.

This chain uses TRBV20-1 with TRBJ2-1; TRBD2 might be the D (5 bases). Germline values: CDR1 DFQATT, CDR2 SNEGSKA (reference sequence). This CDR3 region has 13 residues. Trimming left V 7 bases short and J 0 bases short, with 10 bases between. CDR3 residues: CSVTTSSYNEQFF. The CDR3 DNA sequence: TGCAGTGTGACTACCTCCTCCTACAATGAGCAGTTCTTC.

This clonotype was picked up a small number of times. The rearrangement joins TRBV5-8 to TRBJ2-7; 9 bases map to TRBD1. The germline V gene encodes CDR1 SGHTS and CDR2 YDEGEE. V dropped 6 bases and J dropped 10; count of bases not matched to a gene: 8. This CDR3 region has 12 residues. CDR3 DNA: TGTGCCAGCACCTACGGGACAGGGCCCCAGTACGTC. Amino acids: CASTYGTGPQYV.

The chain recombines TRBV20-1 with TRBJ2-1; D is possibly TRBD2 (5 bases). Germline CDR1 reads DFQATT; CDR2 reads SNEGSKA (reference sequence). This CDR3 comprises 16 residues. V was pared by 2 bases and J by 0 bases, with 14 bases between. For the CDR3, the DNA is TGCAGTGCTAGAAATCCAAGTGGGAGCTCCTACAATGAGCAGTTCTTC. Its protein product is CSARNPSGSSYNEQFF.

In its sample, this clonotype was seen a few times. The rearrangement joins TRBV20-1 to TRBJ2-7, with 7 bases matching TRBD1. This CDR3 is built from 13 residues. The junction had 8 bases not matched to a gene; V was cut back by 5 bases and J by 4 bases. Germline V lookup: CDR1 DFQATT, CDR2 SNEGSKA (reference sequence). The CDR3 bases are TGCAGTGCTTCCAAGACAGGGCAGTACGAGCAGTACTTC. It yields the protein CSASKTGQYEQYF.

This clonotype came up a few times. The J gene is TRBJ1-5, the V gene TRBV5-1; possibly TRBD1 for D (6 bases). CDR1 and CDR2 (germline): SGHRS, YFSETQ. Between the trimmed V and J ends, which lost 5 bases and 9 bases, there was a span of 18 bases. The CDR3 runs to 14 residues. The CDR3 nucleotides are TGCGCCAGCAGGTTGACAGGCCCCCAGGGGCCCCAGCATTTT. Translation gives CASRLTGPQGPQHF.

The V and J genes are TRBV4-2 and TRBJ2-2; TRBD1 matches at 10 bases. The length of the CDR3 is 17 residues. Per germline, CDR1 LGHNA and CDR2 YNFKEQ. V trimming: 1 base; J trimming: 4 bases; junction bases outside the gene matches: 6. The CDR3 DNA follows: TGTGCCAGCAGCCAAGGTGACAGGGGGCTGAGCACCGGGGAGCTGTTTTTT. Its protein is CASSQGDRGLSTGELFF.